This paragraph reports one TCR beta chain. Antigen: not known. The data were obtained in a study of cytomegalovirus exposure and HLA in healthy donors. Study context: A previous analysis identified about 110 million unique TCR beta sequences derived from around 200 million T cells.

PCR used 60 Vbeta primers and 13 Jbeta primers. Only in-frame clones appear in the TCRdb table, and some are missing; sequencing was by immunoSEQ multiplex PCR. The table includes roughly 150,000 clones, around 82% detected once. The V gene's germline CDR1 is LGHNA and CDR2 YNFKEQ. Trimming stripped 1 base from V and 8 bases from J, with 11 bases between. There are 13 residues in the CDR3. General study findings and limits: On later analysis, the bulk of CMV-associated TCR beta chains appeared to be HLA-restricted. Among the most significant clusters, several appeared linked to common viral pathogens in a later analysis.

The chain uses TRBV4-2 and TRBJ1-2; D remains ambiguous. This TCR was recovered from a woman in her forties in good health and CMV-seropositive. Material: PBMCs. The CDR3, as DNA: TGTGCCAGCAGCCAAGTTCAGGTCGGAGGCTACACCTTC. It encodes CASSQVQVGGYTF.